The 3 T cell receptor beta chains below come from one sample, sequenced in a study of T cells after yellow fever vaccination (dated by TCRdb to between 2017 and 2020). In the paper's terms, the treatment or condition label means: live attenuated yellow fever vaccine strain. Library generation was performed with 5' RACE. Instrument used: Illumina HiSeq 2500. TCRdb reprocessed the public reads (quality trimming at Q25 with fastp, clone calling with MiXCR) and kept in-frame beta chains. CDR3 protein sequences are deduplicated, and each keeps its most common genes and DNA. The sample table contains 500,000 to 650,000 distinct CDR3 sequences; only one count was recorded for around a sixth of them. Roughly 17% of the sample rests with the top ten. The sample in question was PBMCs, obtained around 5 days after the first yellow fever vaccination. The receptors derive from a man aged 18 to 29 who received the YFV17D yellow fever vaccine.

This clonotype showed up just a few times. The chain carries TRBV3-1 and TRBJ1-6; no clear D. CDR3 length: 15 amino acids. Germline CDR1 reads LGHDT; CDR2 reads YNNKEL (reference sequence). V lost 1 base, J lost 6 bases, and 10 bases lay in between. CDR3 sequence (DNA): TGTGCCAGCAGCCAAGGGGGTTTCCCTAATTCACCCCTCCACTTT. Translation gives CASSQGGFPNSPLHF.

This clonotype was seen a handful of times. The genes are TRBV7-9 and TRBJ2-1, with TRBD2 matching 7 bases. Germline trimming cut 2 bases from V and 6 bases from J; bases unmatched to any gene: 10. The V gene's germline CDR1 is SEHNR and CDR2 FQNEAQ (reference sequence). CDR3 length: 16 amino acids. The CDR3 region is CASSLRDGLVRNEQFF. The CDR3 DNA reads TGTGCCAGCAGCTTACGCGACGGACTAGTACGCAATGAGCAGTTCTTC. The full variable domain, rest sourced from reference TRBV7-9 and TRBJ2-1, is DTGVSQNPRHKITKRGQNVTFRCDPISEHNRLYWYRQTLGQGPEFLTYFQNEAQLEKSRLLSDRFSAERPKGSFSTLEIQRTEQGDSAMYLCASSLRDGLVRNEQFFGPGTRLTVL.

The rearrangement uses TRBV5-6 and TRBJ1-2; TRBD1 is a possible D gene (6 bases). Trimming pared 4 bases from V and 4 bases from J, leaving 20 bases between. The CDR3 totals 16 residues. Looked up from germline, CDR1 is SGHDT and CDR2 is YYEEEE. CDR3 in amino acids: CASSPGAPGLFYGYTF. The CDR3 coding sequence is TGTGCCAGCAGCCCAGGGGCGCCAGGGCTTTTCTATGGCTACACCTTC. Full variable domain (rest looked up from reference TRBV5-6 and TRBJ1-2): DAGVTQSPTHLIKTRGQQVTLRCSPKSGHDTVSWYQQALGQGPQFIFQYYEEEERQRGNFPDRFSGHQFPNYSSELNVNALLLGDSALYLCASSPGAPGLFYGYTFGSGTRLTVV.